This T cell receptor (beta chain) came from a study of OX40 agonist ivuxolimab in advanced cancers. Germline V CDR1 and CDR2: LNHDA, SQIVND (reference sequence). The CDR3 covers 15 residues. The V and J ends lost 7 bases and 3 bases, in that order; junction bases with no gene match: 6. Data came from immunoSEQ multiplex PCR; TCRdb stores just in-frame clones and leaves some out. Of more than 95,000 clones detected, approximately 94% appear once; the ten largest clones hold less than 0.2%. This chain uses TRBV19 with TRBJ2-1, with 10 bases identical to TRBD1. This specimen was CD4+ or CD8+ T cells sorted from blood, taken in a trial of the OX40 agonist ivuxolimab. The TCR sequence derives from an adult with an advanced solid tumor such as melanoma, head and neck, liver or kidney cancer. CDR3 in DNA: TGTGCCAGTACCTTGGGGACAGGGGTCTACAATGAGCAGTTCTTC. Translated: CASTLGTGVYNEQFF.